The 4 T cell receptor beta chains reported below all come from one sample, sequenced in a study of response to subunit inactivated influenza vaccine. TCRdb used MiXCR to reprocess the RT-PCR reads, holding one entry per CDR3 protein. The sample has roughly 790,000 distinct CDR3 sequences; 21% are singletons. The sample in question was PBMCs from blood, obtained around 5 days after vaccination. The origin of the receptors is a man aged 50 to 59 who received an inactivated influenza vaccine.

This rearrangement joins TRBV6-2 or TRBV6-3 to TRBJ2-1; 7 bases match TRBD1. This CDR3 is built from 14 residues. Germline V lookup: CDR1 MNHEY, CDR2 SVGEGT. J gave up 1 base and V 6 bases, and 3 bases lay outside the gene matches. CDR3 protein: CASRRDRSYNEQFF. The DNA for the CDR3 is TGTGCCAGCAGACGGGACAGATCCTACAATGAGCAGTTCTTC.

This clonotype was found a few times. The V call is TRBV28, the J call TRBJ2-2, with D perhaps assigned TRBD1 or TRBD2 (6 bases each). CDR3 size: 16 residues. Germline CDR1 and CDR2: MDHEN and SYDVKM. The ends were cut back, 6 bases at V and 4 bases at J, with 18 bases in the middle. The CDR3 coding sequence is TGTGCCAGCAGCCCGAGGGGGGCGGTAGGCACCGGGGAGCTGTTTTTT. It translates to CASSPRGAVGTGELFF.

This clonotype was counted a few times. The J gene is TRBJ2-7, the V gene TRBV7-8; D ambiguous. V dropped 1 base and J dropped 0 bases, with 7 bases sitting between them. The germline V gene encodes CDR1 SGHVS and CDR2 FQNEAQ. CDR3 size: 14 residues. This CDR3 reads CASSLEYSSYEQYF. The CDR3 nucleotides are TGTGCCAGCAGCTTAGAGTACTCCTCCTACGAGCAGTACTTC.

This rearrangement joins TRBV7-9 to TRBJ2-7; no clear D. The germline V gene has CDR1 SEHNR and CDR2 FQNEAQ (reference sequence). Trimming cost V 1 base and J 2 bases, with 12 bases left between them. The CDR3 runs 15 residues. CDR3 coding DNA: TGTGCCAGCAGCTTAGTTTTAGGACGGACCTACGAGCAGTACTTC. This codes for CASSLVLGRTYEQYF.